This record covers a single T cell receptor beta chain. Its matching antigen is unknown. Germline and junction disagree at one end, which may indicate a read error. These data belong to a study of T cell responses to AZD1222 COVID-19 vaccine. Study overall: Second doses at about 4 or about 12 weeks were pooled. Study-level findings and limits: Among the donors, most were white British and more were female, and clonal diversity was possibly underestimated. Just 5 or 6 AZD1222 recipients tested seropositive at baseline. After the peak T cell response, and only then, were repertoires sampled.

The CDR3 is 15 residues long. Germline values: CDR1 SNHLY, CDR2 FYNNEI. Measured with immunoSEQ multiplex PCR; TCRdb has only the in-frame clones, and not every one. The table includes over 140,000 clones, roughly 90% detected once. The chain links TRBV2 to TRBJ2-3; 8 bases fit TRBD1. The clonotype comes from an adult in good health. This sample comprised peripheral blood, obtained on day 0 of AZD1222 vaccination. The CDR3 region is CASTEGSGTGQSQYF. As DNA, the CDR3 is TGTGCCAGCACTGAAGGTTCCGGGACAGGCCAATCGCAGTATTTT.